The entry below gives a single T cell receptor (beta chain) sequence along with its context. This clonotype was detected ten times or more. The antigen this receptor binds is unknown. Per-base qualities were not stored, and no clone one base away is much larger. The trim is 4 bases for V and 2 bases for J, with a gap of 6 bases between the germline ends. CDR1 and CDR2, looked up from the germline V gene (reference sequence), are LNHDA and SQIVND. The CDR3, cysteine through phenylalanine, is 14 amino acids long. CDR3 DNA is the only sequence kept; it has 42 bases, read in frame from the first base. The entry originates in a study of Graves' ophthalmopathy and Graves' hyperthyroidism (dated by TCRdb to 2017 to 2018). In the study overall: Peripheral blood was collected at initial diagnosis, prior to any treatment. A discovery set of about 99 patients (roughly 41 ophthalmopathy, under 65 stable hyperthyroidism) was enrolled to explore V-J signatures distinguishing ophthalmopathy from hyperthyroidism. In over five hyperthyroidism patients, T-cell repertoires of thyroid tissue and blood were compared. In total, 120 to 150 blood samples were TCR-sequenced: 40 to 45 ophthalmopathy, some 72 hyperthyroidism and some 17 hyperthyroidism-to-ophthalmopathy patients. Following sample collection, hyperthyroidism patients were given methimazole at a starting dose of 30 mg daily, and ophthalmopathy patients were given high-dose intravenous methylprednisolone. For independent validation, a separate cohort was made up of 18 to 20 hyperthyroidism patients plus 17 patients who later progressed from hyperthyroidism to ophthalmopathy. To tell Graves' ophthalmopathy apart from Graves' hyperthyroidism, and to predict which patients would progress to ophthalmopathy, the study relied on TCR beta repertoire signatures. Findings and caveats that apply to the study as a whole: In validation, the model predicted ophthalmopathy progression with less than 71% sensitivity and approximately 78% specificity; some twelve predicted patients were CT-confirmed with GO in a median of around 6 months. Sample size was not predetermined statistically, and investigators were not blinded to group allocation. Most of the expanded thyroid clonotypes with a frequency above 0.001 were also detected in blood, and it was suggested that the thyroid immune response may be reflected by blood repertoires. In cross-validation, the 13-signature model distinguished ophthalmopathy from stable hyperthyroidism with 87.88% sensitivity and over 81% specificity, while in the test set the corresponding values were about 80% and 75%.

For repertoire sequencing, the TCR beta CDR3 regions were amplified from RNA transcripts. A first-round RT-PCR used HTBI primers with the Qiagen OneStep RT-PCR kit, followed by a second-round multiplex PCR, size selection and purification. Libraries were sequenced paired-end with 100 bp reads on an Illumina HiSeq2000. For the original study's pipeline: Reads were processed with SOAPnuke, discarding reads with adapters, uncalled bases, mean Phred below 15, or no exact constant-primer or identifier match. COPE v1.2.5 was used to merge the high-quality paired reads. Unique nucleotide sequences were defined as clonotypes and aligned to IMGT TRB V, D and J references using MiTCR v1.1. Only V-J combinations with frequency above 0.0001 were analysed, covering 99% to 99.2% of repertoires. For each V-J combination, a TCR clonal expansion and chaos score was defined as the ratio of F50 clonal expansion to chaos observed in the TCRdist matrix. Welch's t-statistics and random forest were used to reduce features to over ten V-J combinations, which were fed into a naive Bayes classifier. The Morisita-Horn index was used to measure how similar the thyroid and blood repertoires were. TCRdb reanalyzed the raw reads on its own, using fastp at Q25 for trimming and MiXCR for clone calling, and kept in-frame beta chains. Each CDR3 protein gets just one entry, which takes the most common genes and DNA from the rows behind it. The V and J calls reflect TCRdb's pipeline rather than the authors' work. The sample contains almost 750,000 distinct CDR3 sequences, roughly 40% of them found a single time. The ten most abundant clones make up 44% of the sample.

The ophthalmopathy patients had moderately to severely active disease, with a Clinical Activity Score of 3 or higher, a NOSPECS grade of 4 or higher, and a disease duration of less than 3 months. Patients were excluded if they had other autoimmune diseases, uncontrolled infections, pregnancy or lactation. Clinical symptoms, serum thyroxine, TRAb, thyroid ultrasound and orbital computed tomography formed the basis of the diagnosis. PBMCs were isolated from 7.5 to 10 ml of fresh peripheral blood by Ficoll-Paque density gradient centrifugation. Total RNA was extracted with Trizol reagent and quality-checked on an Agilent 2100 Bioanalyzer.

This clonotype was sampled from an adult man with Graves' ophthalmopathy. Sequences were obtained from peripheral blood. This sequence uses TRBV19 and TRBJ2-6, with an unclear D gene assignment. The sequence in DNA is TGTGCCAGTAGTAGCCGGGCTGGGGCCAACGTCCTGACTTTC. The resulting protein is CASSSRAGANVLTF.